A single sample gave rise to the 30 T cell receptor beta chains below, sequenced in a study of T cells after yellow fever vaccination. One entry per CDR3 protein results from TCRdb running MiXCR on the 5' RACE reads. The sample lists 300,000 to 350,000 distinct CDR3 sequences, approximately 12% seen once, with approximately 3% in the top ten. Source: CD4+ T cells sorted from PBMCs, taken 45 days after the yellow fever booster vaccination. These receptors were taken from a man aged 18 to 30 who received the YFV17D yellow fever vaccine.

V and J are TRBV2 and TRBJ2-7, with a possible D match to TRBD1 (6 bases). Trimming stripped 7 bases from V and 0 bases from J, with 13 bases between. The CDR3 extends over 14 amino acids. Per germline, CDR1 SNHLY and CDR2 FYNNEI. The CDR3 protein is CASTRNRDSYEQYF. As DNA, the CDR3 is TGTGCCAGCACCCGAAACAGGGACTCCTACGAGCAGTACTTC.

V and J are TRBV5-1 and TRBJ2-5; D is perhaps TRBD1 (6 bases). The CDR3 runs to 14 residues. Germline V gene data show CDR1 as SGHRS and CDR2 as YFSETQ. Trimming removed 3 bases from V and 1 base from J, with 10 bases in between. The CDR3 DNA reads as TGCGCCAGCAGCTGGGGACATATCCAAGAGACCCAGTACTTC. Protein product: CASSWGHIQETQYF.

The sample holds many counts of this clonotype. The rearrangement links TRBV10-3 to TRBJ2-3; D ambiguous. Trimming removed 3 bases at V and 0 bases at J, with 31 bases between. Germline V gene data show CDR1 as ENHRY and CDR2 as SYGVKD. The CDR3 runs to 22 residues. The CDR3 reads CAISDNRGSTLLGDVSTDTQYF. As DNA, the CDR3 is TGTGCCATCAGTGATAACAGAGGAAGTACTTTGCTTGGTGACGTGAGCACAGATACGCAGTATTTT.

CDR3 residues: CASSLGRGAYSYEQYF. CDR3 nucleotides: TGTGCCAGCAGTTTAGGTCGAGGGGCCTACTCCTACGAGCAGTACTTC. The rearrangement uses TRBV12-3 or TRBV12-4 and TRBJ2-7; the D call may be TRBD1 or TRBD2 (5 bases each). This CDR3 has 16 amino acids. Trimming shortened V by 1 base and J by 0 bases, and 13 bases separated the two germline ends.

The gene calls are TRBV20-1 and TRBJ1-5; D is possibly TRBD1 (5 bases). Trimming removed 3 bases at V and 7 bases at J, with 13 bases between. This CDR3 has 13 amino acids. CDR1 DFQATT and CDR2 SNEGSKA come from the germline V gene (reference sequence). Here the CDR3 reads CSASRGQQQPQHF. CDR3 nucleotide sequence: TGCAGTGCTAGCCGGGGCCAGCAACAGCCCCAGCATTTT.

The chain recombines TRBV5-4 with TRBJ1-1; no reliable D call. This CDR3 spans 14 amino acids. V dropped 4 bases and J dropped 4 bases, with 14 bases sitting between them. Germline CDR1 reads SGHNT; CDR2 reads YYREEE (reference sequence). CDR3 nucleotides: TGTGCCAGCAGCCTGAGGACTCTTGGCACTGAAGCTTTCTTT. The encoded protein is CASSLRTLGTEAFF.

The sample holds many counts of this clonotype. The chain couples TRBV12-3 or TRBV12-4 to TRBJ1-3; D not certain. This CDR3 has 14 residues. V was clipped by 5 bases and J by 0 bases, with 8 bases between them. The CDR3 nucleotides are TGTGCCAGCAGTGATAGGAACTCTGGAAACACCATATATTTT. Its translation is CASSDRNSGNTIYF.

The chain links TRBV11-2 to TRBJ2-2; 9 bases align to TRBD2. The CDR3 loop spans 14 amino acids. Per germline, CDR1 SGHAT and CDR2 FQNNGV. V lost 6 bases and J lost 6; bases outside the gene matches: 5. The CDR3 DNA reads TGTGCCAGCAGGCGGGGGGGATCGGCCGGGGAGCTGTTTTTT. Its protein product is CASRRGGSAGELFF.

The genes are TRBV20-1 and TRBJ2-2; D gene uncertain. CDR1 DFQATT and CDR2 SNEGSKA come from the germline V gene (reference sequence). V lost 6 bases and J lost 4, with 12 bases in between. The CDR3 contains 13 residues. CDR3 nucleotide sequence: TGCAGTGCCCCGAGGCGGACCACCGGGGAGCTGTTTTTT. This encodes CSAPRRTTGELFF.

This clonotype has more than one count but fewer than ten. The CDR3: CASSQDGVQETQYF. CDR3 DNA: TGCGCCAGCAGCCAAGACGGAGTCCAAGAGACCCAGTACTTC. The V gene is TRBV4-3, the J gene TRBJ2-5, with no clear D. The CDR3 runs 14 residues. Trimming cost V 0 bases and J 1 base, with 6 bases left between them. The germline CDR1 and CDR2 sequences are LGHNA and YSLEER.

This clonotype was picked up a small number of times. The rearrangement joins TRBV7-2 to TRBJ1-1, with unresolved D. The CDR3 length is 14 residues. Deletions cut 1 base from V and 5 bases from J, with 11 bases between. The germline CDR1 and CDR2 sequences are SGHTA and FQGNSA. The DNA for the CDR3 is TGTGCCAGCAGCTTAGGCAATTCGGGGACTGAAGCTTTCTTT. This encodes CASSLGNSGTEAFF.

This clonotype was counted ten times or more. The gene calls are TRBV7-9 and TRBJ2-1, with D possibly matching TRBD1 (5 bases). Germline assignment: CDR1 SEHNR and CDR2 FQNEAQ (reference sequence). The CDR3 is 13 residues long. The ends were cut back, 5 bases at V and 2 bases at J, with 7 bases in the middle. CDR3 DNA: TGTGCCAGCAGCCAAGGGGCCTACAATGAGCAGTTCTTC. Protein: CASSQGAYNEQFF.

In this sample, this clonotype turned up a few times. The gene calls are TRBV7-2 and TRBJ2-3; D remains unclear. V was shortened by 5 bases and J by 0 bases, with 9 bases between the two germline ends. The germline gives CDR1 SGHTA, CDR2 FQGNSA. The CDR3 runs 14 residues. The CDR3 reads CASSPTHSTDTQYF. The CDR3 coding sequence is TGTGCCAGCAGCCCGACACATAGCACAGATACGCAGTATTTT.

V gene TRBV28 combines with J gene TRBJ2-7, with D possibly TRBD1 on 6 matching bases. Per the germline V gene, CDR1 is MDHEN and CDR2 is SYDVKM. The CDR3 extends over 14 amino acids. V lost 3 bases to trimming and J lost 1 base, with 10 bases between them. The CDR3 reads CASSFFDRSYEQYV. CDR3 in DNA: TGTGCCAGCAGTTTTTTTGACAGGTCCTACGAGCAGTACGTC.

CDR3 DNA sequence: TGCAGTGCTAGAGATCGATGGGACGCAAGCCTAGCCAAAAACATTCAGTACTTC. This translates into CSARDRWDASLAKNIQYF. V and J are TRBV20-1 and TRBJ2-4; TRBD1 or TRBD2 may be the D gene (5 bases each). CDR3 size: 18 residues. Germline V CDR1 and CDR2: DFQATT, SNEGSKA (reference sequence). V dropped 0 bases and J dropped 0 bases, with 18 bases sitting between them.

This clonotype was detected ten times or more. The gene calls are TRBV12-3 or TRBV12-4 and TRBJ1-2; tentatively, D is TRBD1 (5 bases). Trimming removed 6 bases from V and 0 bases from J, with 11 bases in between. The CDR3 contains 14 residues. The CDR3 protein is CASSPGSPNYGYTF. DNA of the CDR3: TGTGCCAGCAGCCCAGGGTCCCCTAACTATGGCTACACCTTC.

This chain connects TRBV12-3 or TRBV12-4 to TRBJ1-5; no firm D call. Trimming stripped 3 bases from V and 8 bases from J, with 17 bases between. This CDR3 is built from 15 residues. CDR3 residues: CASSFGNPRSEPQHF. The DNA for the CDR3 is TGTGCCAGCAGTTTTGGGAACCCCCGGAGCGAGCCCCAGCATTTT.

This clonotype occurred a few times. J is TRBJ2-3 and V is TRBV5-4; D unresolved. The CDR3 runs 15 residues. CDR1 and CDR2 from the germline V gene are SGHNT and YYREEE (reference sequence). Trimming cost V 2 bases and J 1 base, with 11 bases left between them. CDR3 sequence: CASSFGRMGTDTQYF. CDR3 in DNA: TGTGCCAGCAGCTTTGGCAGAATGGGCACAGATACGCAGTATTTT.

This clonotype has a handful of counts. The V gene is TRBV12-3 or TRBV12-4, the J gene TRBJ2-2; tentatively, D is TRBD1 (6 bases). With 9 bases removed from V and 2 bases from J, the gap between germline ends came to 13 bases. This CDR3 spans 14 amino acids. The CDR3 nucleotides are TGTGCCAGACTCCTGGACAGTAACACCGGGGAGCTGTTTTTT. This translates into CARLLDSNTGELFF.

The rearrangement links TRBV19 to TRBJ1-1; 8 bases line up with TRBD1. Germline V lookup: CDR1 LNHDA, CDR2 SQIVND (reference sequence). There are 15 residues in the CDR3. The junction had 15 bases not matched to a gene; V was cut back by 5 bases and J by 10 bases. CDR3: CASSPRTGTSLRAFF. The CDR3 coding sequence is TGTGCCAGTAGTCCTCGGACAGGGACCTCCTTGAGAGCTTTCTTT.

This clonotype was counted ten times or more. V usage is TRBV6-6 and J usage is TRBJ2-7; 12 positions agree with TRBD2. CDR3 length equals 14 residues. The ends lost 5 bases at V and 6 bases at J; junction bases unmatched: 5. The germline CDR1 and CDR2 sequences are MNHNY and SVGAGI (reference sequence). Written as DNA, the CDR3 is TGTGCCAGCAGTCGACTAGCGGGGGACCTCGAGCAGTACGTC. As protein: CASSRLAGDLEQYV.

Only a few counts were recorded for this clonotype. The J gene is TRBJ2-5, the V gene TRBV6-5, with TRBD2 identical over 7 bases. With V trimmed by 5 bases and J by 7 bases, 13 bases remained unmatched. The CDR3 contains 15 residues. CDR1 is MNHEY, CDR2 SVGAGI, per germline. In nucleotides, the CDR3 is TGTGCCAGCAGTCCACAGCGGGGTCGGCCGGGGACCCAGTACTTC. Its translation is CASSPQRGRPGTQYF.

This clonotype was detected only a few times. CDR3 DNA sequence: TGTGCCAGCAGGGGACAGTGGTCGGACTACGAGCAGTACTTC. Translation gives CASRGQWSDYEQYF. This chain links TRBV6-6 with TRBJ2-7; TRBD1 matches at 7 bases. The germline V gene encodes CDR1 MNHNY and CDR2 SVGAGI (reference sequence). The CDR3 loop spans 14 amino acids. The V gene end was trimmed by 6 bases and the J gene end by 3 bases; junction bases not matched to a gene: 8.

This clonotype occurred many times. In DNA, the CDR3 is TGTGCCAGCAGCTGGGGACAGGGGGAGATAGATACGCAGTATTTT. Translated: CASSWGQGEIDTQYF. The rearrangement joins TRBV7-7 to TRBJ2-3; 11 bases align to TRBD1. V gave up 4 bases and J gave up 5 bases; unmatched junction bases: 5. The germline V gene encodes CDR1 SSHAT and CDR2 FNYEAQ (reference sequence). This CDR3 has 15 amino acids. The variable domain in full, with the rest retrieved from reference TRBV7-7 and TRBJ2-3, is GAGVSQSPRYKVTKRGQDVTLRCDPISSHATLYWYQQALGQGPEFLTYFNYEAQPDKSGLPSDRFSAERPEGSISTLTIQRTEQRDSAMYRCASSWGQGEIDTQYFGPGTRLTVL.

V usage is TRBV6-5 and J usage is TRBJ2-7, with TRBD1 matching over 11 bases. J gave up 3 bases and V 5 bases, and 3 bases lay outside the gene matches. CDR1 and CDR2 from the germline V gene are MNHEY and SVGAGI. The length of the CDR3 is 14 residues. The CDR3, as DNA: TGTGCCAGCAGTATCGGGACAGGGGGCTACGAGCAGTACTTC. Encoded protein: CASSIGTGGYEQYF.

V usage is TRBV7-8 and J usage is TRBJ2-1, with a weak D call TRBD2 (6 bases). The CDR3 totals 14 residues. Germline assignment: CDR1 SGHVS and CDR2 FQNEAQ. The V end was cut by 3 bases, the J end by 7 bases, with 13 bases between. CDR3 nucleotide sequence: TGTGCCAGCAGCTTGTCGGGACTTCGAAATGAGCAGTTCTTC. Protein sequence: CASSLSGLRNEQFF. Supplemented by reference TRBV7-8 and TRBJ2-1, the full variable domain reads GAGVSQSPRYKVAKRGQDVALRCDPISGHVSLFWYQQALGQGPEFLTYFQNEAQLDKSGLPSDRFFAERPEGSVSTLKIQRTQQEDSAVYLCASSLSGLRNEQFFGPGTRLTVL.

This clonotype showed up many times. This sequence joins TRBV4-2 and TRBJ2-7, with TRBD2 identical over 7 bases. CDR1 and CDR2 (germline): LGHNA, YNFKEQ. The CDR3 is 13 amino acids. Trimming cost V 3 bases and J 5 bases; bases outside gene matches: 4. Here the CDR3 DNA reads TGTGCCAGCAGCCAGCTCGGGGGGAACGAGCAGTACTTC. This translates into CASSQLGGNEQYF.

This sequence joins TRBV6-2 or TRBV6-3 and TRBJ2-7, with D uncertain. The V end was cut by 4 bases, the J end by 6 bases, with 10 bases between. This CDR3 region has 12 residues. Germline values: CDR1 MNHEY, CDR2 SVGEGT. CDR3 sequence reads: CASSSGPFEQYF. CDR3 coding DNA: TGTGCCAGCAGTTCCGGACCCTTCGAGCAGTACTTC.

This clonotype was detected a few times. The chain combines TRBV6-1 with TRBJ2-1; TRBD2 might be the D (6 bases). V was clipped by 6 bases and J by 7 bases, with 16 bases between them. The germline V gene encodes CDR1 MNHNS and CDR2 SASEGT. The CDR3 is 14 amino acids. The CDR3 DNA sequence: TGTGCCAGCAGGCGACTAGTGGTATCGAATGAGCAGTTCTTC. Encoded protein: CASRRLVVSNEQFF.

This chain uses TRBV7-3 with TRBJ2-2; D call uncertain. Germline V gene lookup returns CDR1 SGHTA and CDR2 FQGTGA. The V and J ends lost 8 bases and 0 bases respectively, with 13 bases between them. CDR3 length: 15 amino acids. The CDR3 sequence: CASQTDFANTGELFF. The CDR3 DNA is TGTGCCAGCCAAACCGATTTCGCGAACACCGGGGAGCTGTTTTTT.